This T cell receptor (beta chain) was recovered during a study of cytomegalovirus exposure and HLA in healthy donors. Study-wide results and limits: A further, later analysis showed that HLA-associated TCR beta chains (compared with equally common others) were more clonally expanded. Approximately 160 TCR beta chains were listed as cytomegalovirus-associated. Productive rates of about 90% or about 30% were seen for most TCR beta V segments in an earlier analysis. A cluster of highly shared sequence variants was likely a sequencing artifact.

V was clipped by 2 bases and J by 2 bases, with 11 bases between them. CDR3 length: 15 residues. Germline V gene sequence: CDR1 SGHRS, CDR2 YFSETQ. Concerning this clone itself: Its antigen is still unknown.

13 Jbeta primers and 60 Vbeta primers were used for the PCR. Repertoires were generated with immunoSEQ multiplex PCR, while TCRdb's copy carries only in-frame clones and drops some. Of about 120,000 clones in the sample, 70% to 85% were seen once. The sample was PBMCs. V and J are TRBV5-1 and TRBJ2-1; TRBD2 might be the D (5 bases). The clonotype originates from a man between 45 and 60 years old in good health and CMV-seropositive. The CDR3, as DNA: TGCGCCAGCAGCTTCGGCCGGGGTCCCTACAATGAGCAGTTCTTC. Amino acids: CASSFGRGPYNEQFF.